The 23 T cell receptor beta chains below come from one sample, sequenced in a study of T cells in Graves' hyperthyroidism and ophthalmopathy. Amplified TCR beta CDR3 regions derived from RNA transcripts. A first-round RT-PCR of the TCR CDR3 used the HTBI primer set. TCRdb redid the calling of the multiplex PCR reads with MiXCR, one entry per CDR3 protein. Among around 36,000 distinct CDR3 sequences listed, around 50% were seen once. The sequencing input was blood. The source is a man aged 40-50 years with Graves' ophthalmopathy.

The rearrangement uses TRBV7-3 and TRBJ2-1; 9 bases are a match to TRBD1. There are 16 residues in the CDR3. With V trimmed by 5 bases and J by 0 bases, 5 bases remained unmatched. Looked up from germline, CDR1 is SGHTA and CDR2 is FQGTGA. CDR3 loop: CASSHRGHSSYNEQFF. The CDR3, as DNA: TGTGCCAGCAGCCACAGGGGGCACAGCTCCTACAATGAGCAGTTCTTC.

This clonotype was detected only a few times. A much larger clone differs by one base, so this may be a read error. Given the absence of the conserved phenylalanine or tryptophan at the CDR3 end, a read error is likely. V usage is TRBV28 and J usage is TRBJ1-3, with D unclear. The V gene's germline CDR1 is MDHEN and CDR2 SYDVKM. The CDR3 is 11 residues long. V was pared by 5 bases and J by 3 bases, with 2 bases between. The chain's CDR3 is CASSVGNTIYS. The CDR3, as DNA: TGTGCCAGCAGTGTTGGAAACACCATATATTCT.

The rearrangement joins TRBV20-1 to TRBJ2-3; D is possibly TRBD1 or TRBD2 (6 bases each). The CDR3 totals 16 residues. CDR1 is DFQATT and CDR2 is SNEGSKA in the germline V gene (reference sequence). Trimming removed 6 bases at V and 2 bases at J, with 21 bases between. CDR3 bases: TGCAGTGCCAGGGGTGCCGTAGCGGCCCACACAGATACGCAGTATTTT. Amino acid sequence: CSARGAVAAHTDTQYF.

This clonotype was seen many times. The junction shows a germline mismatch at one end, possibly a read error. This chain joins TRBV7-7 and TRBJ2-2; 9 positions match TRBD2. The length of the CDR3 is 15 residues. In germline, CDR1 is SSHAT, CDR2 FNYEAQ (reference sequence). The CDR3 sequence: CASSLSGGPTGELFF. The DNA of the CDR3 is TGTGCTAGCAGCCTCAGCGGGGGGCCTACCGGGGAGCTGTTTTTT.

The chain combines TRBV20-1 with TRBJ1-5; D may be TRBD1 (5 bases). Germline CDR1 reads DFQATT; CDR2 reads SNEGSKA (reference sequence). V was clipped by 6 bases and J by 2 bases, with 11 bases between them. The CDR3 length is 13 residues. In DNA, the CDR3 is TGCAGTGCGCCGGGACCTGGCAATCAGCCCCAGCATTTT. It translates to CSAPGPGNQPQHF.

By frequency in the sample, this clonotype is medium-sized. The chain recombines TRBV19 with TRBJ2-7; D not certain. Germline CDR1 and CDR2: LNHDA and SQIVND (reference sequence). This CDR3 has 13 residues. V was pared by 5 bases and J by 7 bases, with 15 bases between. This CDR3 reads CASSYQTTREQYF. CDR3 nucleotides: TGTGCCAGTAGTTACCAGACCACACGGGAGCAGTACTTC.

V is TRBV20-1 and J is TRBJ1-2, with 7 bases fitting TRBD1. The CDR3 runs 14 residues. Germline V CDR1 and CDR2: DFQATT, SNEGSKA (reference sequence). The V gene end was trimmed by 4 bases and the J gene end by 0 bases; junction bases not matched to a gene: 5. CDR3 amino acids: CSANRQGPNYGYTF. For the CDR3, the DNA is TGCAGTGCTAATAGACAGGGACCTAACTATGGCTACACCTTC.

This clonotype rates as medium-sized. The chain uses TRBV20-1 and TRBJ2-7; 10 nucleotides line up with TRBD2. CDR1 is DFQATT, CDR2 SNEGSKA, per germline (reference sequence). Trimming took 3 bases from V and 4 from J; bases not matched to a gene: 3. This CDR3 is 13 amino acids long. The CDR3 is CSARPSGGYEQYF. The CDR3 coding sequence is TGCAGTGCTAGGCCTAGCGGGGGTTACGAGCAGTACTTC.

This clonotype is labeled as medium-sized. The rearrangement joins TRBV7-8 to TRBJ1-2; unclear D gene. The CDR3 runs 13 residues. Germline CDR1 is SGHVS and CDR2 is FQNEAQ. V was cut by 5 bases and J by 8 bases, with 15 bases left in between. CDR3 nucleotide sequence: TGTGCCAGCAGCGTCGTGGCCGTGGGGGGCTACACCTTC. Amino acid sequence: CASSVVAVGGYTF.

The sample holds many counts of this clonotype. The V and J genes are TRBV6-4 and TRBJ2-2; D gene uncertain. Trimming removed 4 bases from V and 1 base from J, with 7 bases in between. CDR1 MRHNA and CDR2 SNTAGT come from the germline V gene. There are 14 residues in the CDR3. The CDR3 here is CASSGNMNTGELFF. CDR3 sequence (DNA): TGTGCCAGCAGTGGGAATATGAACACCGGGGAGCTGTTTTTT.

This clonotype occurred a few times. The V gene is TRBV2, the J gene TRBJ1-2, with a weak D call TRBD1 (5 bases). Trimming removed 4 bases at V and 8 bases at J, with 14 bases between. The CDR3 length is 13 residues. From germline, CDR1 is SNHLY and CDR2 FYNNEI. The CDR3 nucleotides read TGTGCCAGCAGTGGAGGGACTCTCGGGGGCTACACCTTC. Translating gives CASSGGTLGGYTF.

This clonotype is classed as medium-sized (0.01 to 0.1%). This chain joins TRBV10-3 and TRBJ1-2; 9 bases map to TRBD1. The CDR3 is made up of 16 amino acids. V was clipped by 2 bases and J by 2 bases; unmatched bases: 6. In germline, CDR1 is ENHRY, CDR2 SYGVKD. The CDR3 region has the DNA TGTGCCATCAGTGAGGAACAGGGGGCGGGGAACTATGGCTACACCTTC. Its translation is CAISEEQGAGNYGYTF.

Here the CDR3 reads CASSPRTYEQYF. CDR3 in DNA: TGTGCCAGCAGCCCCCGGACCTACGAGCAGTACTTC. The V and J genes are TRBV7-2 and TRBJ2-7, with D hard to call. The CDR3 has 12 residues. Per the germline V gene, CDR1 is SGHTA and CDR2 is FQGNSA. Trimming pared 5 bases from V and 2 bases from J, leaving 7 bases between.

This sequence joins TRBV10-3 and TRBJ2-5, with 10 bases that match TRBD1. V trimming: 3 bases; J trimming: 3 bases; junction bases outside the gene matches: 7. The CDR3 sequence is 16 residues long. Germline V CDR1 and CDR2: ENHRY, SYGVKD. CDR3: CAISDWTGGNKETQYF. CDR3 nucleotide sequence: TGTGCCATCAGTGACTGGACAGGGGGGAATAAAGAGACCCAGTACTTC.

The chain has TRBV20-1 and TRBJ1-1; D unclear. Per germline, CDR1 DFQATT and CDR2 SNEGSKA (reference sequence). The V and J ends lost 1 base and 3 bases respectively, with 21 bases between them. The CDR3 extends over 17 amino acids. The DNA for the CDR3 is TGCAGTGCTAGAGGACTGGGAATTGGCGGGAGGTACACTGAAGCTTTCTTT. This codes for CSARGLGIGGRYTEAFF.

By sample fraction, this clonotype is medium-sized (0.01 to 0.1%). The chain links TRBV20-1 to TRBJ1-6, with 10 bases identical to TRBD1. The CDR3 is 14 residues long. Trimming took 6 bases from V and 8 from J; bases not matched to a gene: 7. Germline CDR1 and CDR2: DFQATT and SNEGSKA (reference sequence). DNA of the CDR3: TGCAGTGCCCCTAGACAGGGGGCGCATTCACCCCTCCACTTT. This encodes CSAPRQGAHSPLHF.

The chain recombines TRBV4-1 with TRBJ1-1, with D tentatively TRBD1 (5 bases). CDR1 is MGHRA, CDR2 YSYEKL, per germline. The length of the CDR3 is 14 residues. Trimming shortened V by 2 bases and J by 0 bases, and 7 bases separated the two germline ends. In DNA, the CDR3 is TGCGCCAGCAGCCAACAGACAGTGAACACTGAAGCTTTCTTT. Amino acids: CASSQQTVNTEAFF.

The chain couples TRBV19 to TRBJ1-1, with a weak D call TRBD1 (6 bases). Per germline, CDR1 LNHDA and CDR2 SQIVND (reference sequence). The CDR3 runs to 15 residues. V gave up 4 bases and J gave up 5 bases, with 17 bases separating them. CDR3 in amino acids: CASSTGRQGSTEAFF. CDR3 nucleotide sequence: TGTGCCAGTAGTACCGGGAGGCAGGGGAGTACTGAAGCTTTCTTT.

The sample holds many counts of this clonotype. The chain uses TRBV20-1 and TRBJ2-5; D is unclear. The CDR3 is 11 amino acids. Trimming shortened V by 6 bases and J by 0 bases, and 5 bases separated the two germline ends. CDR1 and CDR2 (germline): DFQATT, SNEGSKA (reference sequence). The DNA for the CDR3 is TGCAGTGCGGAGCACCAAGAGACCCAGTACTTC. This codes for CSAEHQETQYF.

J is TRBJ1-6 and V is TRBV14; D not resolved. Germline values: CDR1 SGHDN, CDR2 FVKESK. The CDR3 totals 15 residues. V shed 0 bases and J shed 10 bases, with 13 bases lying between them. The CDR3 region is CASSQDPRLGSPLHF. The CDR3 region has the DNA TGTGCCAGCAGCCAAGACCCCAGGTTAGGGTCACCCCTCCACTTT.

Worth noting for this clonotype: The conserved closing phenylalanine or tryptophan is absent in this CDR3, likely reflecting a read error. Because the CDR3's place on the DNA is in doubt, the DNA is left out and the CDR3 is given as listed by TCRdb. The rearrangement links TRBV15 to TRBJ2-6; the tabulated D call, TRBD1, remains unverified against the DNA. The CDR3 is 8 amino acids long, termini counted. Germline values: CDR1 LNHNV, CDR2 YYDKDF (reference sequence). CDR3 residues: CATSSGGQ.

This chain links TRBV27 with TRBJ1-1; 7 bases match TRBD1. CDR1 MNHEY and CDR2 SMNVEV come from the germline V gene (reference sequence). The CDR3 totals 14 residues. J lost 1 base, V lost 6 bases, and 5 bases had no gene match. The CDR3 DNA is TGTGCCAGCAGGCTAAACAGGGGGAACACTGAAGCTTTCTTT. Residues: CASRLNRGNTEAFF.

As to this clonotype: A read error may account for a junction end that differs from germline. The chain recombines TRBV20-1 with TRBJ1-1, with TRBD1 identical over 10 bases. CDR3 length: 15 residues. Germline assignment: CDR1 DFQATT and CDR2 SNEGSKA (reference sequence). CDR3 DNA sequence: TGCAGTGCAACAGGGACAGGGGTGATATCGGTACGAGCTCTCTTT. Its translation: CSATGTGVISVRALF.